This is a list of T cell receptor beta chains from one sample in a study of blood T cell repertoires in COVID-19. TCRdb's copy holds only in-frame clones and misses some; the assay was immunoSEQ multiplex PCR. This sample has 250,000 or so clones; approximately 90% occur once, and the top ten carry about 4%. Material for sequencing was PBMCs or T cells enriched from blood (not recorded which). These receptors were obtained from a woman in her 30s with acute COVID-19. The CDR3 runs from the conserved cysteine through the conserved F or W. The D gene is left open where the match is weak. Some rows have no size entry. The others give once, few or many, or a class for an expanded clone.

once	TRBV7-2	TRBD2	TRBJ2-7	TGTGCCAGCAGCGACCGGACTAGCGGGAGTATGACTCCCGAGCAGTACTTC	CASSDRTSGSMTPEQYF
.	TRBV30	TRBD1	TRBJ1-1	TGTGCCTGGAGTGTCGGCCCACAGGGGACGAACACTGAAGCTTTCTTT	CAWSVGPQGTNTEAFF
.	TRBV6-1	TRBD1	TRBJ1-2	TGTGCCAGCAGTGACCGGACAGGGGGCAACTATGGCTACACCTTC	CASSDRTGGNYGYTF
.	TRBV10-1	.	TRBJ2-3	TGCGCCAGCGGAAAGACTAGTTCGGCGACAGATACGCAGTATTTT	CASGKTSSATDTQYF
once	TRBV24-1	.	TRBJ2-7	TGTGCCACCAGCCCCGGAGGCTCCTACGAGCAGTACTTC	CATSPGGSYEQYF
.	TRBV5-8	.	TRBJ1-1	TGTGCCAGCAGCTCCGGACAGCTGAACACTGAAGCTTTCTTT	CASSSGQLNTEAFF
.	TRBV28	TRBD1	TRBJ2-7	TGTGCCAGCAGTTCGGGACAGCTAGCCGAGCAGTACTTC	CASSSGQLAEQYF
.	TRBV9	TRBD2	TRBJ2-1	TGTGCCAGCAGCGTTTCTAGCGGGAGTTTCAATGAGCAGTTCTTC	CASSVSSGSFNEQFF
.	TRBV3-1/TRBV3-2	.	TRBJ2-7	TGTGCCAGCAGCCCCGTTGCGGGGAGCTCCTACGAGCAGTACTTC	CASSPVAGSSYEQYF
.	TRBV15	TRBD1	TRBJ1-3	TGTGCCACCAGCAGAGACAGGGGGATCGGAAACACCATATATTTT	CATSRDRGIGNTIYF
.	TRBV19	.	TRBJ2-3	TGTGCCAGTTGGGACGGAGGGGGCACAGATACGCAGTATTTT	CASWDGGGTDTQYF
.	TRBV4-1	TRBD1	TRBJ2-7	TGCGCCAGCAGCCACCCCGGGACAGGGGCCTACGAGCAGTACTTC	CASSHPGTGAYEQYF
.	TRBV10-1	TRBD2	TRBJ2-3	TGCGCCAGCAGTGCACATGTCGGGACTAGCGGTGCAGATACGCAGTATTTT	CASSAHVGTSGADTQYF
.	TRBV5-1	TRBD1	TRBJ2-2	TGCGCCAGCAGCTTGGGGGGGACAGCAGCGAACACCGGGGAGCTGTTTTTT	CASSLGGTAANTGELFF
.	TRBV30	.	TRBJ2-2	TGTGCCTCCCCCGGCGGTAGCGAGAACACCGGGGAGCTGTTTTTT	CASPGGSENTGELFF
.	TRBV18	TRBD1	TRBJ2-7	TGTGCCAGCTCACTGGGACAGGGGTCCGACGAGCAGTACTTC	CASSLGQGSDEQYF
.	TRBV27	.	TRBJ1-2	TGTGCCAGCAAAGCGGGGGGGATCTATGGCTACACCTTC	CASKAGGIYGYTF